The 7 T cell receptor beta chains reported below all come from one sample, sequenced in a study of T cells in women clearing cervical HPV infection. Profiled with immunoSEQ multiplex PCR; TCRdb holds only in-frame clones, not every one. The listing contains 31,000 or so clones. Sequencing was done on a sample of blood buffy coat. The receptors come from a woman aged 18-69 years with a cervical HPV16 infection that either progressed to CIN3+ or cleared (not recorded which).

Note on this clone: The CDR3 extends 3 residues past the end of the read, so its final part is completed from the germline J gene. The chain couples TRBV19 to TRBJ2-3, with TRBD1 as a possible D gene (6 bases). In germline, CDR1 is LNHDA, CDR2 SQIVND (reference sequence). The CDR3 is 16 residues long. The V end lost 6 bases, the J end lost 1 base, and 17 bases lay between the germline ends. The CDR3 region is CASSHPHRVGTDTQYF. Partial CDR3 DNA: TGTGCCAGTAGCCACCCACACAGGGTTGGCACAGATACG.

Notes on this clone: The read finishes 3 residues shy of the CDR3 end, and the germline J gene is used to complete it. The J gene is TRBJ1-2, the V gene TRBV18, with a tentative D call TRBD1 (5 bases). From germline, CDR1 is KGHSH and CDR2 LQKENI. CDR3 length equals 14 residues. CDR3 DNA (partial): TGTGCCAGCTCACCCCCTAGCGGGACCAACGAC. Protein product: CASSPPSGTND. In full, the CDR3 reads CASSPPSGTNDYTF.

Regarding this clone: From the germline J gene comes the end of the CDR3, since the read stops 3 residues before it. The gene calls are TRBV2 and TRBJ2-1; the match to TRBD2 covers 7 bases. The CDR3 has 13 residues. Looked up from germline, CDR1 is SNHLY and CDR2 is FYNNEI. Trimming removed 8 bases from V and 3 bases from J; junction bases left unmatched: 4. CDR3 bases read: TGTGCCAGCGCCCTAGCGGACTACAATGAG. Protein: CASALADYNE. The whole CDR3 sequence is CASALADYNEQFF.

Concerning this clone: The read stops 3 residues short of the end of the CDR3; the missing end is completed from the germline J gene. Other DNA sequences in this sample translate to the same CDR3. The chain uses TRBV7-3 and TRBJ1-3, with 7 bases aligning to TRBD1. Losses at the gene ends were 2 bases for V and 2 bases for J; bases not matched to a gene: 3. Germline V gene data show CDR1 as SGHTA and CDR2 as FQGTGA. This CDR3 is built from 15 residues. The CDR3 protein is CASSLQGEAGNTIYF. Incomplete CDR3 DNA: TGTGCCAGCAGCTTACAGGGGGAGGCTGGAAACACC.

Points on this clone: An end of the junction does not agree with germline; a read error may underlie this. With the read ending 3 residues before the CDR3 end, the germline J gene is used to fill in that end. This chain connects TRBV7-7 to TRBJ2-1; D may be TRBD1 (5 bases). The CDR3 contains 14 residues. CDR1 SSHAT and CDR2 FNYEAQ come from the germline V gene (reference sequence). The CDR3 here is CASSLSQGRNEQFF. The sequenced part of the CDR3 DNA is TGTGCTAGCAGCTTAAGTCAGGGTAGGAATGAG.

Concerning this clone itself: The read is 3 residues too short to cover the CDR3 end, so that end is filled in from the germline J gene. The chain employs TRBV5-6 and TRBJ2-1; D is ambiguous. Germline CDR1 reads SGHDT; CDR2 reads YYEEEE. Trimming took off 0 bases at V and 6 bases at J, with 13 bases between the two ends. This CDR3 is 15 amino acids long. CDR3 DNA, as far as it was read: TGTGCCAGCAGCTTGGGCCGTGGGCTAAGCAATGAG. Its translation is CASSLGRGLSNE. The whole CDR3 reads CASSLGRGLSNEQFF.

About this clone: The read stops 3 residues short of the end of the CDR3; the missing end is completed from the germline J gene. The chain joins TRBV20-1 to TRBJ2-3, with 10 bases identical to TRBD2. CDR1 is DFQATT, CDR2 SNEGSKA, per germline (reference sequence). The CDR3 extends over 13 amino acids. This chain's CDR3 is CSASSSGSFAQYF. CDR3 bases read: TGCAGTGCTAGTTCTAGCGGGAGCTTCGCG.